This TCR beta chain originates from a study of shared clonotypes between healthy human individuals (dated by TCRdb to 2018 to 2020). In terms of the full investigation: The cohort comprised two women and a few men aged 18 to 49 years. For each donor, three plates each were used for CD4 naive and CD4 memory, two plates were used for CD8 naive, and one plate was used for CD8 memory. To estimate repertoire size and how much clonotypes are shared between individuals, the study performed deep sequencing of blood TCR repertoires from a few healthy adults. Libraries were prepared and TCR repertoires were sequenced by different laboratories using diverse techniques, in order to increase sequencing depth and limit assay-specific biases. Between about 0.8 and 9 billion PBMCs per donor were obtained by leukapheresis.

As concerns this clone: Its antigen specificity is not known. Base qualities are missing; no much larger clone stands one base away.

Using the deep immunoSEQ assay, multiplex PCR amplified TCR CDR3 regions from genomic DNA. Extracted genomic DNA from each cell subset was distributed evenly across all wells of several immunoSEQ 96-well plates, and each plate was treated as a replicate. Each replicate PCR for sorted subsets received around 0.2 ug genomic DNA, equal to around 32,000 T cell genomes. Purified libraries were quantified with a Qubit 3.0 fluorometer, sized on a Bioanalyzer 2100, and re-quantified with the KAPA Library Quantification kit. Each immunoSEQ 96-well plate was sequenced on its own single-read 150-cycle Illumina NextSeq 550 flow cell. Per the authors' processing: The immunoSEQ output contained only junctional sequences without quality scores, so filtering could not match that applied to full-length reads. To assign V/J genes and CDR3, sequences were annotated using PyIR, a Python wrapper for IgBLAST v1.9, with IMGT germline references. Reads were removed for weak V/J assignments (E-value above 1e-6), missing CDR3, stop codons, out-of-frame junctions, or ambiguous translated residues. A V3J clonotype was defined by an identical inferred V gene, J gene, and CDR3 amino acid sequence. The percentage overlap between two repertoires was calculated by dividing the number of shared unique clonotypes by the size of the smaller repertoire. Three approaches were used to assess repertoire richness: RTK rarefaction, the Chao1 estimator, and Recon v2.1 estimates of unobserved clonotypes. For all TCRbeta clonotypes obtained by the gDNA method from a handful of donors, generation probabilities were computed with OLGA. TCRdb obtained this table from immuneACCESS and retained in-frame rearrangements with V and J assigned. These tables miss some clones; where compared with another copy, unresolved V genes account for less than half of the shortfall, and the remainder is unexplained. The DNA gave D and trimming, while V, J and clone size come from that table. The sample table contains 950,000 to 1,100,000 clones; only one count was recorded for roughly 70% of them. The ten largest clones represent over 1.3% of the sample.

V and J are trimmed by 6 bases and 10 bases, and the gene matches miss 11 bases of the junction. Looking up the germline V gene yields CDR1 SGHRS and CDR2 YFSETQ. Its CDR3 holds 15 amino acids, cysteine through phenylalanine. The CDR3 DNA has 45 bases and is translated from base 1. Healthy HIV-negative adults with no recently reported acute infections or vaccinations were included as donors. Every donor was a Caucasian adult residing in Nashville, Tennessee, USA. CD4+ T cells were enriched through magnetic negative selection, after which naive cells were positively selected on CD45RA and the remaining negative fraction served as the memory subset. After blood collection by leukapheresis, PBMCs were isolated using Ficoll-Histopaque density gradient centrifugation and then cryopreserved in the vapor phase of liquid nitrogen. Analytical flow cytometry was used to check the purity and quantity of every magnetically sorted T cell population. Genomic DNA was isolated from every sorted fraction and measured by UV absorbance on a Nanodrop 2000c.

Overall study results and their limits: Larger estimated clonotype richness was generally found for naive subsets than for memory subsets. The small number of donors limited the genetic and exposure-history diversity represented. Based on pairwise subsampling, the degree of clonotype sharing among donors was expected to be affected by sequencing depth. Sampling was restricted to blood, and TCR repertoires in tissues likely differ from the TCR repertoires found in blood. Rarefaction of sorted-subset datasets indicated incomplete sequencing despite the large sequencing depth. Clonotypes shared by all four sorted-subset donors showed higher generation probabilities than non-shared clonotypes. Across a handful of donors, approximately 5% of naive CD4, roughly 3.8% of naive CD8, 2% to 2.5% of memory CD4, and around 0.4% of memory CD8 clonotypes were shared.

The rearrangement joined TRBV5-1 to TRBJ1-6; 9 central bases correspond to TRBD1. Material: memory CD4+ T cells sorted from blood. According to the study, the label for this sample's cell subset or site signals: CD45RA-negative fraction. The receptor was isolated from a young man in good health. The DNA sequence is TGCGCCAGCACCGGGACAGGGACTAAAGACTCACCCCTCCACTTT. It codes for CASTGTGTKDSPLHF.